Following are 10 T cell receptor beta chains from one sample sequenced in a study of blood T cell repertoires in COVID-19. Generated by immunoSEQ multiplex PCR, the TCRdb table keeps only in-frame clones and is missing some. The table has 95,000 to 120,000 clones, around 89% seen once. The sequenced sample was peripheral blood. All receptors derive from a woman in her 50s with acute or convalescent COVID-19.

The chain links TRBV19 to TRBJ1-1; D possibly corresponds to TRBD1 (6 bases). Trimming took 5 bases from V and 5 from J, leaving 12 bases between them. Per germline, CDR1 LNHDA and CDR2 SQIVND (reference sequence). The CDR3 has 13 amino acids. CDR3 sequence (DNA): TGTGCCAGTAGTCCCAGGGGACTAACTGAAGCTTTCTTT. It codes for CASSPRGLTEAFF.

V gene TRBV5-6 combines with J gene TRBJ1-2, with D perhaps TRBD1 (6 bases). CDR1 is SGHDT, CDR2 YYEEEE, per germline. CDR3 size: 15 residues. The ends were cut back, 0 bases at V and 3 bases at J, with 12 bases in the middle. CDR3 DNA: TGTGCCAGCAGCTTGGGGGTGTCAGGGGACTATGGCTACACCTTC. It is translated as CASSLGVSGDYGYTF.

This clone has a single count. CDR3: CASSQDSSWNYGYTF. For the CDR3, the DNA is TGTGCCAGCAGCCAAGATAGTAGCTGGAACTATGGCTACACCTTC. V usage is TRBV14 and J usage is TRBJ1-2; D gene uncertain. The germline V gene encodes CDR1 SGHDN and CDR2 FVKESK. V was trimmed by 0 bases and J by 2 bases, leaving 10 bases between them. CDR3 length equals 15 residues.

Written as DNA, the CDR3 is TGTGCCAGCTCTCGCGACACCGAGAGCATTCAGTACTTC. The encoded protein is CASSRDTESIQYF. The V call is TRBV18, the J call TRBJ2-4; D ambiguous. The length of the CDR3 is 13 residues. Germline V gene lookup returns CDR1 KGHSH and CDR2 LQKENI. Between the trimmed V and J ends, which lost 6 bases and 9 bases, there was a span of 15 bases.

CDR3 sequence (DNA): TGCAGCTTGGGACTAGCGGGCAATGAGCAGTTCTTC. It is translated as CSLGLAGNEQFF. The chain combines TRBV29-1 with TRBJ2-1; TRBD2 matches at 12 bases. CDR1 SQVTM and CDR2 ANQGSEA come from the germline V gene. V trimming: 8 bases; J trimming: 6 bases; junction bases outside the gene matches: 2. The CDR3 has 12 residues.

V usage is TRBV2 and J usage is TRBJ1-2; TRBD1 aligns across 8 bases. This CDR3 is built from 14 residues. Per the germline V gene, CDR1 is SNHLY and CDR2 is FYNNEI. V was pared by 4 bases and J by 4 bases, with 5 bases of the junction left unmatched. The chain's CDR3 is CASSVDRGSYGYTF. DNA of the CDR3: TGTGCCAGCAGTGTTGACAGGGGAAGCTATGGCTACACCTTC.

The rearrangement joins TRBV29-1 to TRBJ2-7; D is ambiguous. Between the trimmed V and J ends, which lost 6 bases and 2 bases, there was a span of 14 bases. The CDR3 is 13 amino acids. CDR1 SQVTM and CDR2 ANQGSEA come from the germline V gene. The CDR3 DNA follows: TGCAGCGTGGTTACCGCCCTAGCCTACGAGCAGTACTTC. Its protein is CSVVTALAYEQYF.

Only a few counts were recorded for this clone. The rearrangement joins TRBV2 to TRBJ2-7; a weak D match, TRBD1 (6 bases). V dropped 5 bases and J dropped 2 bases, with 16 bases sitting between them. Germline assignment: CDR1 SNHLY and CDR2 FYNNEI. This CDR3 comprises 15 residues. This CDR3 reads CASSSGAARTYEQYF. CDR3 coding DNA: TGTGCCAGCAGTTCAGGGGCTGCTAGAACCTACGAGCAGTACTTC.

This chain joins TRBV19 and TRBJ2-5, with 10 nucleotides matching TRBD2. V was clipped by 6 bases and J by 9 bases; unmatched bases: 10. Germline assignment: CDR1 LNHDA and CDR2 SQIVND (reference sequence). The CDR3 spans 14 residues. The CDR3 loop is CASRRSGGEWAQYF. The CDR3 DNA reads TGTGCCAGTAGGAGGAGCGGGGGGGAGTGGGCCCAGTACTTC.

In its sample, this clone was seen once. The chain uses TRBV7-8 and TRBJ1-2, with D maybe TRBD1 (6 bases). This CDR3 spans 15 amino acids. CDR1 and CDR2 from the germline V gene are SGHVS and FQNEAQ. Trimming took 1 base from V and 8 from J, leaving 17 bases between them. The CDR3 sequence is CASSLDLAGQGGYTF. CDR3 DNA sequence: TGTGCCAGCAGCTTAGATCTGGCAGGGCAGGGGGGCTACACCTTC.